Presented here are 20 T cell receptor beta chains from one specimen sequenced in a study of blood T cell repertoires in COVID-19. Profiled with immunoSEQ multiplex PCR; TCRdb holds only in-frame clones, not every one. The sample lists roughly 390,000 clones; around 85% were seen once. The sample consisted of peripheral blood. The receptors stem from a woman aged 18-35 years with acute or convalescent COVID-19.

The chain uses TRBV5-4 and TRBJ1-6, with 8 bases fitting TRBD1. CDR1 SGHNT and CDR2 YYREEE come from the germline V gene (reference sequence). J gave up 10 bases and V 4 bases, and 4 bases lay outside the gene matches. The CDR3 is 13 amino acids. CDR3 nucleotide sequence: TGTGCCAGCAGCACGACAGGGGACTCACCCCTCCACTTT. As protein: CASSTTGDSPLHF.

This clone was counted a single time. Other DNA sequences in the same sample also yield this CDR3. The chain links TRBV6-5 to TRBJ1-2, with 8 bases that match TRBD1. Germline CDR1 MNHEY, CDR2 SVGAGI. The CDR3 has 14 residues. V shed 5 bases and J 2 bases; nucleotides not matched to a gene: 4. Here the CDR3 reads CASSPRTGNYGYTF. CDR3 DNA sequence: TGTGCCAGCAGTCCCCGGACAGGGAACTATGGCTACACCTTC.

V is TRBV13 and J is TRBJ2-2; TRBD2 aligns across 7 bases. V trimming: 5 bases; J trimming: 4 bases; junction bases outside the gene matches: 4. The length of the CDR3 is 14 residues. From germline, CDR1 is PRHDT and CDR2 FYEKMQ (reference sequence). CDR3 region: CASSAGRGTGELFF. The CDR3 coding sequence is TGTGCCAGCAGCGCAGGGAGGGGCACCGGGGAGCTGTTTTTT.

The rearrangement links TRBV2 to TRBJ1-1; 7 bases align to TRBD1. The germline V gene has CDR1 SNHLY and CDR2 FYNNEI. The CDR3 has 13 residues. The J segment lost 7 bases and the V segment lost 4 bases, leaving 6 bases of the junction unmatched. CDR3 nucleotide sequence: TGTGCCAGCAGTGTTACAGGGGACCATGAAGCTTTCTTT. It yields the protein CASSVTGDHEAFF.

The chain is built from TRBV7-6 and TRBJ1-6; 7 nucleotides line up with TRBD1. The CDR3 consists of 18 residues. Germline assignment: CDR1 SGHVS and CDR2 FNYEAQ. After removal of 1 base from V and 8 bases from J, the junction contained 14 bases not matched to a gene. In nucleotides, the CDR3 is TGTGCCAGCAGCTTAGACCCCCCATCACAGGGGAATTATTCACCCCTCCACTTT. Protein product: CASSLDPPSQGNYSPLHF. Full variable domain (missing parts from reference TRBV7-6 and TRBJ1-6): GAGVSQSPRYKVTKRGQDVALRCDPISGHVSLYWYRQALGQGPEFLTYFNYEAQQDKSGLPNDRFSAERPEGSISTLTIQRTEQRDSAMYRCASSLDPPSQGNYSPLHFGNGTRLTVT.

This chain links TRBV4-1 with TRBJ2-7; maybe TRBD2 (5 bases). Germline V gene data show CDR1 as MGHRA and CDR2 as YSYEKL. The CDR3 consists of 16 residues. V lost 1 base to trimming and J lost 1 base, with 14 bases between them. In nucleotides, the CDR3 is TGCGCCAGCAGCCAAGGTCCGGACGGGGAATCCTACGAGCAGTACTTC. Translation: CASSQGPDGESYEQYF.

This clone has just one count. V and J are TRBV10-3 and TRBJ1-2; 7 nucleotides agree with TRBD1. The CDR3 has 14 residues. Germline assignment: CDR1 ENHRY and CDR2 SYGVKD. Germline trimming cut 7 bases from V and 8 bases from J; bases unmatched to any gene: 13. The CDR3 loop reads CAITGQVGFRGYTF. For the CDR3, the DNA is TGTGCCATCACAGGACAGGTGGGCTTTCGGGGCTACACCTTC.

This clone was recorded a few times. The chain couples TRBV7-2 to TRBJ1-2, with D maybe TRBD1 (5 bases). CDR1 and CDR2 (germline): SGHTA, FQGNSA. Trimming removed 6 bases from V and 1 base from J, with 15 bases in between. The CDR3 consists of 15 residues. The CDR3 DNA reads TGTGCCAGCAGTTCCGACAGTTTTTTTAACTATGGCTACACCTTC. Encoded protein: CASSSDSFFNYGYTF.

The genes are TRBV7-9 and TRBJ1-5; D possibly corresponds to TRBD1 (6 bases). Per germline, CDR1 SEHNR and CDR2 FQNEAQ (reference sequence). This CDR3 spans 14 amino acids. V lost 3 bases and J lost 6, with 12 bases in between. CDR3 in DNA: TGTGCCAGCAGCTTTGAGGGGGGGGGTCAGCCCCAGCATTTT. Translating it yields CASSFEGGGQPQHF.

The J gene is TRBJ1-1, the V gene TRBV5-5, with 8 bases that match TRBD1. With V trimmed by 4 bases and J by 6 bases, 5 bases remained unmatched. The CDR3 contains 13 residues. CDR1 and CDR2 (germline): SGHKS, YYEKEE (reference sequence). CDR3 in DNA: TGTGCCAGCAGCGGCGGACAGGGCTCTGAAGCTTTCTTT. Translated: CASSGGQGSEAFF.

The chain carries TRBV2 and TRBJ1-1; 9 bases match TRBD1. The V gene end was trimmed by 6 bases and the J gene end by 5 bases; junction bases not matched to a gene: 13. CDR3 size: 16 residues. Germline loops: CDR1 SNHLY, CDR2 FYNNEI. CDR3 amino acids: CASSGDREVLRTEAFF. Written as DNA, the CDR3 is TGTGCCAGCAGCGGGGACAGGGAAGTTTTAAGGACTGAAGCTTTCTTT.

The CDR3 coding sequence is TGTGCCAGCAGCTTAGGCTTCAGGGGTGGCTACACCTTC. This encodes CASSLGFRGGYTF. This chain links TRBV5-6 with TRBJ1-2; a weak D match, TRBD1 (6 bases). The CDR3 covers 13 residues. V was shortened by 2 bases and J by 7 bases, with 12 bases between the two germline ends. Germline assignment: CDR1 SGHDT and CDR2 YYEEEE. Together with reference TRBV5-6 and TRBJ1-2, the CDR3 gives the full variable domain: DAGVTQSPTHLIKTRGQQVTLRCSPKSGHDTVSWYQQALGQGPQFIFQYYEEEERQRGNFPDRFSGHQFPNYSSELNVNALLLGDSALYLCASSLGFRGGYTFGSGTRLTVV.

This chain connects TRBV10-3 to TRBJ2-7, with 10 bases that match TRBD2. The CDR3 has 15 amino acids. Trimming removed 2 bases from V and 2 bases from J; junction bases left unmatched: 3. Germline V gene data show CDR1 as ENHRY and CDR2 as SYGVKD. This CDR3 reads CAISEPSGRTYEQYF. CDR3 nucleotide sequence: TGTGCCATCAGTGAGCCTAGCGGGAGAACCTACGAGCAGTACTTC.

There are a few counts of this clone. The chain is built from TRBV5-1 and TRBJ2-1; 8 nucleotides match TRBD1. V lost 3 bases and J lost 2; bases outside the gene matches: 10. The length of the CDR3 is 17 residues. Germline loops: CDR1 SGHRS, CDR2 YFSETQ. CDR3 nucleotides: TGCGCCAGCAGCTGGATAACAGGGGGAATCCCCTACAATGAGCAGTTCTTC. Residues: CASSWITGGIPYNEQFF.

This sequence joins TRBV10-3 and TRBJ2-3; TRBD2 agrees at 13 bases. Trimming took 8 bases from V and 14 from J; bases not matched to a gene: 10. The CDR3 spans 13 residues. Germline loops: CDR1 ENHRY, CDR2 SYGVKD. CDR3 loop: CAILALAGGPSYF. CDR3 sequence (DNA): TGTGCCATCCTGGCACTAGCGGGAGGGCCCTCGTATTTT.

The table lists this clone with many counts. The genes are TRBV14 and TRBJ2-7, with 9 bases fitting TRBD1. Germline assignment: CDR1 SGHDN and CDR2 FVKESK. CDR3 length: 15 residues. J was trimmed by 6 bases and V by 3 bases; bases with no gene match: 9. The CDR3 sequence: CASSHKTGQGGEQYF. In nucleotides, the CDR3 is TGTGCCAGCAGCCATAAAACGGGACAGGGTGGCGAGCAGTACTTC.

This clone is a singleton in its sample. The V call is TRBV28, the J call TRBJ2-4; TRBD1 matches at 7 bases. The V segment lost 4 bases and the J segment 7 bases; nucleotides outside the gene matches: 16. Germline CDR1 reads MDHEN; CDR2 reads SYDVKM. This CDR3 comprises 17 residues. CDR3 DNA: TGTGCCAGCAGTTCGCGACAGGGCCCTTATTTCGCGAACATTCAGTACTTC. Translated, it gives CASSSRQGPYFANIQYF.

CDR3 residues: CASSLSRTGGDGYTF. The CDR3 DNA reads TGTGCCAGCAGTTTATCCCGGACAGGGGGGGATGGCTACACCTTC. The rearrangement uses TRBV27 and TRBJ1-2; 10 bases fit TRBD1. The CDR3 sequence is 15 residues long. V lost 0 bases and J lost 6; bases outside the gene matches: 4. Per the germline V gene, CDR1 is MNHEY and CDR2 is SMNVEV (reference sequence).

The rearrangement joins TRBV10-1 to TRBJ1-3; 11 bases are a match to TRBD1. J was trimmed by 4 bases and V by 2 bases; bases with no gene match: 4. The CDR3 is 16 residues long. CDR1 and CDR2 (germline): WNHNN, SYGVQD (reference sequence). The CDR3 here is CASSERTGGYGNTIYF. The CDR3 nucleotides read TGCGCCAGCAGTGAGCGGACAGGGGGCTACGGAAACACCATATATTTT.

The V and J genes are TRBV4-1 and TRBJ2-7, with a weak D call TRBD1 (6 bases). This CDR3 has 16 amino acids. Trimming took off 3 bases at V and 4 bases at J, with 19 bases between the two ends. In germline, CDR1 is MGHRA, CDR2 YSYEKL. CDR3 sequence: CASSQNRANNFYEQYF. The CDR3 coding sequence is TGCGCCAGCAGCCAGAACAGGGCTAATAACTTTTACGAGCAGTACTTC.